This T cell receptor beta chain stems from a study of shared clonotypes between healthy human individuals. Study in general: Each donor's CD4 naive and CD4 memory cells filled three plates apiece, CD8 naive two, and CD8 memory one. Study observations and caveats: Clonotype sharing among donors was expected to depend on sequencing depth.

The data were produced by immunoSEQ multiplex PCR, yet TCRdb's version contains in-frame clones alone and is incomplete. The data contain 330,000 or so clones, around 70% of them singletons. Remarks on this clone: No antigen is known for it.

Sequencing was carried out using memory CD4+ T cells sorted from blood. The subset: CD45RA-negative fraction. The receptor was isolated from a man under 40 in good health.

The CDR3 is CAISDGSGNVQYF. DNA of the CDR3: TGTGCCATCAGTGATGGTAGCGGGAACGTGCAATACTTC. This chain links TRBV10-3 with TRBJ2-7; 8 positions match TRBD2. CDR1 and CDR2 (germline): ENHRY, SYGVKD. V trimming: 3 bases; J trimming: 13 bases; junction bases outside the gene matches: 11. The CDR3 spans 13 residues.